The 23 T cell receptor beta chains listed next were all sequenced from one sample in a study of OX40 agonist ivuxolimab in advanced cancers. Assay: immunoSEQ multiplex PCR; the TCRdb copy retains only in-frame clones and omits some. The table lists about 41,000 clones, approximately 88% of them singletons. The sequences come from CD4+ or CD8+ T cells sorted from blood, collected in a trial of the OX40 agonist ivuxolimab. Every receptor here comes from an adult with an advanced solid tumor such as melanoma, head and neck, liver or kidney cancer.

The rearrangement joins TRBV7-9 to TRBJ1-6, with D possibly being TRBD1 (6 bases). This CDR3 spans 16 amino acids. The germline V gene encodes CDR1 SEHNR and CDR2 FQNEAQ (reference sequence). V gave up 2 bases and J gave up 5 bases, with 13 bases separating them. For the CDR3, the DNA is TGTGCCAGCAGCTTACGTATAGGGGGACATAATTCACCCCTCCACTTT. Its translation: CASSLRIGGHNSPLHF.

The chain has TRBV7-9 and TRBJ2-5; weak D call: TRBD2 (5 bases). CDR1 and CDR2 (germline): SEHNR, FQNEAQ (reference sequence). Trimming took 5 bases from V and 3 from J, leaving 13 bases between them. The CDR3 has 14 residues. The CDR3 region is CASSRDPSKETQYF. The CDR3 coding sequence is TGTGCCAGCAGCCGGGATCCATCAAAAGAGACCCAGTACTTC. The full variable domain, in which reference TRBV7-9 and TRBJ2-5 provide the parts outside the CDR3, is DTGVSQNPRHKITKRGQNVTFRCDPISEHNRLYWYRQTLGQGPEFLTYFQNEAQLEKSRLLSDRFSAERPKGSFSTLEIQRTEQGDSAMYLCASSRDPSKETQYFGPGTRLLVL.

This chain connects TRBV6-1 to TRBJ2-7; 7 bases fit TRBD1. This CDR3 spans 15 amino acids. Germline lookup yields CDR1 MNHNS and CDR2 SASEGT. J lost 4 bases, V lost 4 bases, and 10 bases had no gene match. CDR3 region: CASSAFDRARYEQYF. CDR3 in DNA: TGTGCCAGCAGTGCGTTCGACAGGGCGAGGTACGAGCAGTACTTC.

The genes are TRBV7-3 and TRBJ2-1, with a tentative D call TRBD2 (5 bases). The CDR3 contains 16 residues. CDR1 SGHTA and CDR2 FQGTGA come from the germline V gene. V lost 1 base to trimming and J lost 3 bases, with 13 bases between them. The CDR3 nucleotides are TGTGCCAGCAGCTTAAGATCGAGGGTGGACTACAATGAGCAGTTCTTC. Translation gives CASSLRSRVDYNEQFF.

The chain uses TRBV5-1 and TRBJ2-7; no definite D call. Between the trimmed V and J ends, which lost 6 bases and 0 bases, there was a span of 10 bases. This CDR3 spans 13 amino acids. Germline V CDR1 and CDR2: SGHRS, YFSETQ. The CDR3, as DNA: TGCGCCAGCACCCATACCAGCTCCTACGAGCAGTACTTC. Translation gives CASTHTSSYEQYF.

This chain uses TRBV28 with TRBJ2-2; D not resolved. The length of the CDR3 is 14 residues. Deletions cut 5 bases from V and 3 bases from J, with 10 bases between. In germline, CDR1 is MDHEN, CDR2 SYDVKM. CDR3 coding DNA: TGTGCCAGCAGTCCCGGAATCGACACCGGGGAGCTGTTTTTT. Encoded protein: CASSPGIDTGELFF. The full variable domain, in which reference TRBV28 and TRBJ2-2 provide the parts outside the CDR3, is DVKVTQSSRYLVKRTGEKVFLECVQDMDHENMFWYRQDPGLGLRLIYFSYDVKMKEKGDIPEGYSVSREKKERFSLILESASTNQTSMYLCASSPGIDTGELFFGEGSRLTVL.

J is TRBJ2-7 and V is TRBV7-2; D is possibly TRBD2 (5 bases). This CDR3 has 11 amino acids. Germline V lookup: CDR1 SGHTA, CDR2 FQGNSA. The V end was cut by 6 bases, the J end by 6 bases, with 9 bases between. The CDR3: CASRLAFEQYF. In DNA form, the CDR3 reads TGTGCCAGCAGGCTAGCTTTCGAGCAGTACTTC.

The J gene is TRBJ2-7, the V gene TRBV2; D perhaps matches TRBD2 (5 bases). Germline lookup yields CDR1 SNHLY and CDR2 FYNNEI. The CDR3 spans 13 residues. V was trimmed by 0 bases and J by 7 bases, leaving 10 bases between them. The CDR3 bases are TGTGCCAGCAGTGAAGCGGAGGTACGGGAGCAGTACTTC. It codes for CASSEAEVREQYF.

The chain employs TRBV18 and TRBJ1-5; D unclear. V dropped 3 bases and J dropped 5 bases, with 11 bases sitting between them. This CDR3 region has 14 residues. The germline CDR1 and CDR2 sequences are KGHSH and LQKENI. As DNA, the CDR3 is TGTGCCAGCTCACCGGGCGCCTCGGATCAGCCCCAGCATTTT. Its translation is CASSPGASDQPQHF.

The chain links TRBV28 to TRBJ2-1; 9 bases line up with TRBD2. The length of the CDR3 is 20 residues. Germline loops: CDR1 MDHEN, CDR2 SYDVKM. Losses at the gene ends were 3 bases for V and 5 bases for J; bases not matched to a gene: 20. DNA for the CDR3: TGTGCCAGCAGTTTTTCGAGCACGACCCTAGCGGGAATAAGCGACAATGAGCAGTTCTTC. Amino acid sequence: CASSFSSTTLAGISDNEQFF. The full variable domain, with the rest looked up from reference TRBV28 and TRBJ2-1, is DVKVTQSSRYLVKRTGEKVFLECVQDMDHENMFWYRQDPGLGLRLIYFSYDVKMKEKGDIPEGYSVSREKKERFSLILESASTNQTSMYLCASSFSSTTLAGISDNEQFFGPGTRLTVL.

The J gene is TRBJ2-7, the V gene TRBV25-1; D gene uncertain. There are 10 residues in the CDR3. V was trimmed by 5 bases and J by 5 bases, leaving 4 bases between them. Germline CDR1 and CDR2: MGHDK and SYGVNS. The CDR3 loop is CASSSHEQYF. CDR3 coding DNA: TGTGCCAGCAGTTCCCACGAGCAGTACTTC.

J is TRBJ1-1 and V is TRBV30; a weak D match, TRBD1 (6 bases). Germline CDR1 GTSNPN, CDR2 SVGIG (reference sequence). Trimming cost V 1 base and J 6 bases, with 12 bases left between them. The CDR3 is made up of 13 amino acids. CDR3 residues: CAWSAFTGSEAFF. Written as DNA, the CDR3 is TGTGCCTGGAGTGCCTTCACAGGGTCTGAAGCTTTCTTT. Supplemented by reference TRBV30 and TRBJ1-1, the full variable domain reads SQTIHQWPATLVQPVGSPLSLECTVEGTSNPNLYWYRQAAGRGLQLLFYSVGIGQISSEVPQNLSASRPQDRQFILSSKKLLLSDSGFYLCAWSAFTGSEAFFGQGTRLTVV.

The chain recombines TRBV19 with TRBJ2-7, with 8 bases identical to TRBD1. CDR1 is LNHDA and CDR2 is SQIVND in the germline V gene (reference sequence). Trimming cost V 9 bases and J 6 bases; bases outside gene matches: 4. The CDR3 totals 11 residues. This CDR3 reads CASTGGLEQYF. CDR3 DNA sequence: TGTGCCAGCACAGGGGGTCTCGAGCAGTACTTC.

The V call is TRBV7-3, the J call TRBJ2-1; tentative D call: TRBD2 (5 bases). The CDR3 is 17 residues long. Trimming cost V 2 bases and J 4 bases, with 18 bases left between them. The germline gives CDR1 SGHTA, CDR2 FQGTGA. CDR3 loop: CASSLHPSGLLYNEQFF. The DNA of the CDR3 is TGTGCCAGCAGCTTACACCCCTCCGGACTCCTATACAATGAGCAGTTCTTC.

The chain links TRBV27 to TRBJ2-1; D unresolved. The V gene's germline CDR1 is MNHEY and CDR2 SMNVEV (reference sequence). V was cut by 8 bases and J by 2 bases, with 13 bases left in between. The CDR3 sequence is 14 residues long. This CDR3 is CASSYGRAYNEQFF. The CDR3 coding sequence is TGTGCCAGCTCTTATGGACGTGCCTACAATGAGCAGTTCTTC.

The V call is TRBV28, the J call TRBJ1-2; 7 bases are a match to TRBD1. The CDR3 spans 12 residues. V shed 3 bases and J 12 bases; nucleotides not matched to a gene: 7. Germline V gene data show CDR1 as MDHEN and CDR2 as SYDVKM. The CDR3: CASSFRTGRDTF. The DNA of the CDR3 is TGTGCCAGCAGTTTTAGGACAGGCCGCGACACCTTC.

The CDR3 is CASSVPRRAYNSPLHF. The CDR3 nucleotides read TGTGCCAGCAGTGTCCCCAGGAGGGCTTACAATTCACCCCTCCACTTT. The V gene is TRBV6-1, the J gene TRBJ1-6; D not resolved. CDR1 is MNHNS, CDR2 SASEGT, per germline. V dropped 4 bases and J dropped 7 bases, with 17 bases sitting between them. The CDR3 extends over 16 amino acids.

The chain carries TRBV27 and TRBJ2-7; TRBD2 is a possible D gene (6 bases). Looked up from germline, CDR1 is MNHEY and CDR2 is SMNVEV (reference sequence). The CDR3 runs 13 residues. With 4 bases removed from V and 3 bases from J, the gap between germline ends came to 10 bases. The CDR3 DNA reads as TGTGCCAGCAGTTGGGGCGGGAACTACGAGCAGTACTTC. Translated: CASSWGGNYEQYF.

This clone was seen only once. V gene TRBV11-2 combines with J gene TRBJ2-7; D perhaps matches TRBD2 (6 bases). With 5 bases removed from V and 3 bases from J, the gap between germline ends came to 14 bases. The CDR3 loop spans 14 amino acids. Germline V gives CDR1 SGHAT, CDR2 FQNNGV. Written as DNA, the CDR3 is TGTGCCAGCAGCATGGGAGGAGGTATCTACGAGCAGTACTTC. Translating gives CASSMGGGIYEQYF.

V gene TRBV6-6 combines with J gene TRBJ2-7; a weak D match, TRBD2 (6 bases). The CDR3 spans 13 residues. Trimming removed 6 bases from V and 1 base from J, with 10 bases in between. Germline V gives CDR1 MNHNY, CDR2 SVGAGI (reference sequence). This chain's CDR3 is CASSPGLSYEQYF. Written as DNA, the CDR3 is TGTGCCAGCAGCCCGGGACTTTCCTACGAGCAGTACTTC.

The chain recombines TRBV15 with TRBJ1-5; D uncertain. V was pared by 0 bases and J by 4 bases, with 7 bases between. CDR3 length: 14 residues. Germline V CDR1 and CDR2: LNHNV, YYDKDF (reference sequence). Here the CDR3 DNA reads TGTGCCACCAGCAGAGAGCGCGGAAATCAGCCCCAGCATTTT. Its translation is CATSRERGNQPQHF.

V and J are TRBV4-1 and TRBJ1-1; 7 nucleotides match TRBD1. V was pared by 4 bases and J by 6 bases, with 2 bases of the junction left unmatched. CDR3 length equals 12 residues. The germline CDR1 and CDR2 sequences are MGHRA and YSYEKL. Written as DNA, the CDR3 is TGCGCCAGCAGCCCTCAGGGGGCTGAAGCTTTCTTT. It yields the protein CASSPQGAEAFF.

The chain is built from TRBV5-6 and TRBJ2-5; 7 nucleotides agree with TRBD1. J lost 2 bases, V lost 4 bases, and 8 bases had no gene match. The CDR3 is 15 amino acids. Germline V CDR1 and CDR2: SGHDT, YYEEEE. The CDR3 DNA sequence: TGTGCCAGCAGCCCCGAAGGGGACAGTCAAGAGACCCAGTACTTC. Translation gives CASSPEGDSQETQYF.